The present T cell receptor (beta chain) was sequenced within a study of blood T cells in healthy people across ages. As for this clonotype: Its specificity is not known.

No fewer than 6 million PBMCs went into each sample. A second about 6 to 11 cycle PCR used barcoded and J-beta primers. One entry per CDR3 protein results from TCRdb running MiXCR on the 5' RACE reads. This sample has 800,000 to 950,000 distinct CDR3 sequences, with around 48% found just once. Regarding the study as a whole: Estimates based on one million T cells were treated as lower bounds.

The sequencing input was blood. The origin of this receptor is a man aged 25 to 45 in good health.

The CDR3 region has the DNA TGTGCCAGTAGTATCAACGGAAACACTGAAGCTTTCTTT. Its protein is CASSINGNTEAFF. The chain is built from TRBV19 and TRBJ1-1; D unresolved. This CDR3 contains 13 residues. Deletions cut 3 bases from V and 2 bases from J, with 7 bases between. CDR1 is LNHDA and CDR2 is SQIVND in the germline V gene (reference sequence).